Listed here is a single TCR beta chain. Source study methods: Estimates of nucleated cell counts were drawn from the amplification of reference gene primers. The data were produced by immunoSEQ multiplex PCR, yet TCRdb's version contains in-frame clones alone and is incomplete. V and J calls and clone size follow that table, whereas D and trimming were derived from the DNA. Of about 330,000 clones listed, 75% to 85% are singletons. The sample originates from a study of blood T cell repertoires in COVID-19. Unmatched junction bases numbered 13, after V lost 6 bases and J lost 4 bases. Germline V lookup: CDR1 LGHNA, CDR2 YNFKEQ. The CDR3 loop spans 17 amino acids.

V and J are TRBV4-2 and TRBJ2-1; 9 nucleotides align to TRBD2. The receptor comes from a human donor in a cohort sampled during active COVID-19. Source material: peripheral blood. The CDR3 bases are TGTGCCAGCAGTCAGACGAGCGGGGGGACATATTACAATGAGCAGTTCTTC. It codes for CASSQTSGGTYYNEQFF.